The sequence of this TCR beta chain was determined in a study of blood T cell repertoires in COVID-19. After removal of 6 bases from V and 3 bases from J, the junction contained 2 bases not matched to a gene. The CDR3 is 13 residues long. This clone came up a few times. The method was immunoSEQ multiplex PCR; TCRdb's version includes in-frame clones alone and lacks a portion of them. The profile shows about 350,000 clones, around 90% of them singletons. Sequenced input: peripheral blood. This receptor was identified in a woman in her sixties with COVID-19, enrolled during active disease. The genes are TRBV12-3 or TRBV12-4 and TRBJ1-1; 9 positions match TRBD1. The CDR3 nucleotides read TGTGCCAGCAGCGGGACAGGGCACACTGAAGCTTTCTTT. Amino acids: CASSGTGHTEAFF.